A single sample gave rise to the 5 T cell receptor beta chains below, sequenced in a study of blood T cells in healthy people across ages. Then a second PCR, running roughly 7 to 11 cycles, was carried out with a sample-barcoded 5' primer and a J-beta primer mix. TCRdb called the 5' RACE reads again in MiXCR, with one record for every CDR3 protein. The sample consists of more than 650,000 distinct CDR3 sequences, roughly 50% of them appearing once. Sequencing was performed on blood. The source is a man at least 80 years old in good health.

The sample holds a few counts of this clonotype. The CDR3 coding sequence is TGCGCCAGCAGCTTGGTGGCCGGAGCCATTAGTGCTGGGGCCAACGTCCTGACTTTC. Translation: CASSLVAGAISAGANVLTF. The rearrangement links TRBV5-1 to TRBJ2-6; D is unclear. The CDR3 consists of 19 residues. Germline assignment: CDR1 SGHRS and CDR2 YFSETQ. The germline V and J ends were trimmed by 0 bases and 2 bases, with 18 bases remaining between them.

The genes are TRBV20-1 and TRBJ1-6; the D is unclear. V was pared by 3 bases and J by 14 bases, with 17 bases between. CDR1 and CDR2 (germline): DFQATT, SNEGSKA (reference sequence). The CDR3 covers 13 residues. This CDR3 is CSAREGPIKTLHF. The CDR3 DNA sequence: TGCAGTGCTAGGGAAGGTCCCATAAAGACCCTCCACTTT.

A few counts support this clonotype. This chain links TRBV7-3 with TRBJ2-7; 7 bases match TRBD1. The CDR3 runs to 14 residues. Trimming removed 3 bases from V and 5 bases from J; junction bases left unmatched: 7. The germline gives CDR1 SGHTA, CDR2 FQGTGA. This CDR3 reads CASSFSTGRHEQYF. DNA of the CDR3: TGTGCCAGCAGCTTTTCGACAGGGAGACACGAGCAGTACTTC.

This clonotype was observed once. The V gene is TRBV11-2, the J gene TRBJ1-3; D call uncertain. The CDR3 runs 17 residues. In germline, CDR1 is SGHAT, CDR2 FQNNGV. V lost 0 bases, J lost 0 bases, and 12 bases lay in between. The CDR3 region has the DNA TGTGCCAGCAGCTTAGATGCTGCAGCCCGCTCTGGAAACACCATATATTTT. This translates into CASSLDAAARSGNTIYF. Filled out from reference TRBV11-2 and TRBJ1-3, the complete variable domain reads EAGVAQSPRYKIIEKRQSVAFWCNPISGHATLYWYQQILGQGPKLLIQFQNNGVVDDSQLPKDRFSAERLKGVDSTLKIQPAKLEDSAVYLCASSLDAAARSGNTIYFGEGSWLTVV.

Only a few counts were recorded for this clonotype. V is TRBV6-2 or TRBV6-3 and J is TRBJ2-4, with 10 bases aligning to TRBD1. The DNA end favors TRBJ2-7, so the J call may be wrong. Germline assignment: CDR1 MNHEY and CDR2 SVGEGT. CDR3 length equals 14 residues. The CDR3, as DNA: TGTGCCAGCAGGCGACGACAGGGGGCATACGAGCAGTACTTC. Its translation is CASRRRQGAYEQYF.